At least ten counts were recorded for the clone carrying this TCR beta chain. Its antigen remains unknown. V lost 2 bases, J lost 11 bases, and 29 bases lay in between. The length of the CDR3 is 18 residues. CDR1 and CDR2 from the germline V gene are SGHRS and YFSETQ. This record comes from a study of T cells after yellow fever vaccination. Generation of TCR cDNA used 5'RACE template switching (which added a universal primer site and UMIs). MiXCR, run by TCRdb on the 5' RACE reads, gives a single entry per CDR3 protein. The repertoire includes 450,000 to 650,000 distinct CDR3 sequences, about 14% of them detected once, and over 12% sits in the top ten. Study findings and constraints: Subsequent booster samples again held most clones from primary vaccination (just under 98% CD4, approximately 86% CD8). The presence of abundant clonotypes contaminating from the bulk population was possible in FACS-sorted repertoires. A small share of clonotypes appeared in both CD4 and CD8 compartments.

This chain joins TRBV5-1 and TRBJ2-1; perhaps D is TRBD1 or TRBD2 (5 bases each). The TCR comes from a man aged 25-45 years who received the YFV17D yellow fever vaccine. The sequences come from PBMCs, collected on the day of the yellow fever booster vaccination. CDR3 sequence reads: CASSFGSTIGAGDDQQFF. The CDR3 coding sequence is TGCGCCAGCAGCTTTGGGTCCACAATCGGGGCGGGTGATGATCAGCAGTTCTTC.